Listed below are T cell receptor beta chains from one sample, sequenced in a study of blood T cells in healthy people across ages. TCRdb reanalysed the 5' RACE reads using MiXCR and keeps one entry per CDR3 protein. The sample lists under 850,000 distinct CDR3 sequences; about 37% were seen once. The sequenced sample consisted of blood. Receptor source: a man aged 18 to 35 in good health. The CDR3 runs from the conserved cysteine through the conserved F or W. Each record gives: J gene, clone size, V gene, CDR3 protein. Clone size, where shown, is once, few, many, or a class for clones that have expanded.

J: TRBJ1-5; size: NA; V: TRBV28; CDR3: CASSRLINQPPHF
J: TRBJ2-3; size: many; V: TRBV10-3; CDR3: CAISEKASGGGDTQYF
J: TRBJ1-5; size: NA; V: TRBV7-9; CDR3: CASSLGAEPQHF
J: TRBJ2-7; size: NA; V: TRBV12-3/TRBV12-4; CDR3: CASSQDLPGRDEQYF
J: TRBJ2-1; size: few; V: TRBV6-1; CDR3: CASSDAPSSYNEQFF
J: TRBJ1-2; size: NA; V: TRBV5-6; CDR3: CASSTTDGLYGYTF
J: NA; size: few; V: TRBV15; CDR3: CATSRDAGYEQYF
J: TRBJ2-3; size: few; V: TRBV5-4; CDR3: CASTGDTKTDTQYF
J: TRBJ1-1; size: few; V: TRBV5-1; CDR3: CASSTRTGGEVTEAFF
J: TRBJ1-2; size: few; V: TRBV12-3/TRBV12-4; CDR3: CASSTPGTGGNGYTF
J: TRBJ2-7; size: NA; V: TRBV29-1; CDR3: CSARQSLTYEQYF
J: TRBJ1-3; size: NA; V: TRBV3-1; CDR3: CASSQDGGRNTIYF
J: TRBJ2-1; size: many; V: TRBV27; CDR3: CASSFSGSSYNEQFF
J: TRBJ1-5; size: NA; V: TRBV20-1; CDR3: CSAWTGIGGHPQHF
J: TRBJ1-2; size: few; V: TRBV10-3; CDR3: CAISDPGTYGYTF
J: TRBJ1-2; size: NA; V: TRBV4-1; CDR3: CASSQQERANYGYTF
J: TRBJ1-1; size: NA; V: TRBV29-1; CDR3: CSVEDLLGSTEAFF
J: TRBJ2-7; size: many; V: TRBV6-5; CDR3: CASRNSYEQYF
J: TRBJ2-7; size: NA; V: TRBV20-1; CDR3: CSASSSSYEQYF
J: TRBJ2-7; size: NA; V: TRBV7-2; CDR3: CASSLSLAGGFYNEQYF
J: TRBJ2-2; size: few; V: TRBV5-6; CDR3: CASSRPSTGELFF
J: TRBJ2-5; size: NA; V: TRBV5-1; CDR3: CASSLETYPHEQYF
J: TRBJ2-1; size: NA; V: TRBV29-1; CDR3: CSVDLAGINEQFF
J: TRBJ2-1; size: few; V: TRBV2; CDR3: CASKHGTSANEQFF
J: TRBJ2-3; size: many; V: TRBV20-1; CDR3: CSAITGQGSTDTQYF